Following are 21 T cell receptor beta chains from one sample sequenced in a study of spatial heterogeneity in lung cancer. Overall study findings and caveats: How many expanded intratumoral alpha and beta TCRs were present tracked the tumor mutation count, which was a count of nonsynonymous mutations.

Indicated time point: sample taken at primary tumor resection. TCRdb re-called the 5' RACE reads with MiXCR, one entry per CDR3 protein. This repertoire shows over 5,500 distinct CDR3 sequences, 14% found once; its top ten account for 10% to 12%. No antigen has been identified for these receptors. The sample here was lung tumor tissue, taken at surgery. These receptor sequences come from a male donor with early-stage non-small cell lung cancer.

As to this clonotype: The size of this beta chain means little, since it is a stray read in a library made for alpha chains. The V gene is TRBV20-1, the J gene TRBJ2-3; no reliable D call. The CDR3 is 12 amino acids. V was shortened by 6 bases and J by 1 base, with 8 bases between the two germline ends. CDR1 and CDR2 (germline): DFQATT, SNEGSKA (reference sequence). The CDR3 here is CSAPHRTDTQYF. The CDR3 region has the DNA TGCAGTGCCCCACATCGCACAGATACGCAGTATTTT.

By proportion, this clonotype is medium-sized. This beta chain represents an off-target read in a library built for alpha chains; its size is of limited meaning. Written as DNA, the CDR3 is TGTGCCAGCAGCCAAGCTGGGAAGTTAGCCTATGGCTACACCTTC. This sequence encodes CASSQAGKLAYGYTF. The J gene is TRBJ1-2, the V gene TRBV4-2, with D uncertain. This CDR3 spans 15 amino acids. The germline V gene encodes CDR1 LGHNA and CDR2 YNFKEQ. Trimming left V 1 base short and J 4 bases short, with 13 bases between.

This clonotype is deemed medium-sized (0.01 to 0.1%). This beta chain is a stray sequence in a library constructed for alpha chains; its clone size is not meaningful. This chain uses TRBV11-2 with TRBJ2-1, with 9 bases fitting TRBD2. V dropped 1 base and J dropped 7; count of bases not matched to a gene: 5. Germline CDR1 SGHAT, CDR2 FQNNGV. CDR3 length: 15 residues. CDR3 amino acids: CASSLVTSGSNEQFF. The DNA for the CDR3 is TGTGCCAGCAGCTTAGTCACTAGCGGGTCGAATGAGCAGTTCTTC. The full variable domain, completed using reference TRBV11-2 and TRBJ2-1, is EAGVAQSPRYKIIEKRQSVAFWCNPISGHATLYWYQQILGQGPKLLIQFQNNGVVDDSQLPKDRFSAERLKGVDSTLKIQPAKLEDSAVYLCASSLVTSGSNEQFFGPGTRLTVL.

This clonotype was seen ten or more times. This beta chain is an off-target read within a library intended for alpha chains, so its frequency means little. The J gene is TRBJ2-7, the V gene TRBV10-3; 11 bases agree with TRBD1. Germline V CDR1 and CDR2: ENHRY, SYGVKD. The CDR3 covers 15 residues. V gave up 0 bases and J gave up 5 bases; unmatched junction bases: 3. CDR3 nucleotides: TGTGCCATCAGTGAGTCGATGGACAGGGGGCACGAGCAGTACTTC. Translating it yields CAISESMDRGHEQYF.

This clonotype is judged medium-sized (0.01 to 0.1%). This beta chain is off target for a library built for alpha chains, so its abundance means little. The V call is TRBV5-1, the J call TRBJ2-7; 12 bases are shared with TRBD2. The CDR3 is 16 amino acids. Germline assignment: CDR1 SGHRS and CDR2 YFSETQ. The V gene end was trimmed by 0 bases and the J gene end by 6 bases; junction bases not matched to a gene: 7. CDR3 coding DNA: TGCGCCAGCAGCTTGGTCCCTAGCGGGAGGGCCCGCGAGCAGTACTTC. Protein product: CASSLVPSGRAREQYF.

This clonotype qualifies as medium-sized (0.01 to 0.1%). In a library made to pick up alpha chains, this beta chain is a stray read with a size that means little. The chain employs TRBV28 and TRBJ1-2; tentative D call: TRBD1 (5 bases). V was pared by 3 bases and J by 8 bases, with 16 bases between. Germline V gene data show CDR1 as MDHEN and CDR2 as SYDVKM. The CDR3 contains 14 residues. CDR3 residues: CASSLGRGASGYTF. The CDR3 coding sequence is TGTGCCAGCAGTTTGGGAAGGGGTGCGTCCGGCTACACCTTC.

This clonotype is categorized as medium-sized. The library was prepared for alpha chains; this beta chain is a stray read, so its frequency means little. The CDR3 is CASSSPGAVWGQHF. The CDR3 DNA sequence: TGTGCCAGCAGTTCCCCGGGGGCGGTCTGGGGCCAGCATTTT. The V gene is TRBV6-2 or TRBV6-3, the J gene TRBJ1-5; perhaps TRBD1 as D (6 bases). The CDR3 has 14 amino acids. Per the germline V gene, CDR1 is MNHEY and CDR2 is SVGEGT. Trimming removed 4 bases at V and 12 bases at J, with 19 bases between.

As for this clonotype: The junction and the germline gene differ at one end; a read error may be behind it. Found in a library prepared for alpha chains, this beta chain is an off-target read, and its abundance has little meaning. The genes are TRBV5-1 and TRBJ2-1; D ambiguous. Per the germline V gene, CDR1 is SGHRS and CDR2 is YFSETQ. The CDR3 covers 11 residues. Written as DNA, the CDR3 is TGCGCCAGCAGCTTGTTAGGCATCTGGGTCTTC. Its translation is CASSLLGIWVF.

This clonotype appeared many times. The library was built for alpha chains, so this beta chain is an off-target read and its size means little. The V call is TRBV28, the J call TRBJ1-3, with D unclear. The CDR3 runs 12 residues. Germline lookup yields CDR1 MDHEN and CDR2 SYDVKM. The germline V and J ends were trimmed by 5 bases and 2 bases, with 4 bases remaining between them. The CDR3 sequence is CASSRAGNTIYF. The CDR3 bases are TGTGCCAGCAGTCGGGCTGGAAACACCATATATTTT.

This clonotype was observed a few times. For a library built for alpha chains, this beta chain is a stray read; little rests on its size. The gene calls are TRBV6-4 and TRBJ1-2; possible D gene TRBD1, 5 bases. Trimming removed 0 bases from V and 8 bases from J, with 16 bases in between. The CDR3 runs 15 residues. CDR1 is MRHNA and CDR2 is SNTAGT in the germline V gene. CDR3: CASSDSSSFTGGYTF. CDR3 DNA: TGTGCCAGCAGTGACTCCTCCTCGTTTACAGGAGGCTACACCTTC.

This clonotype is labeled as medium-sized. Being off target in a library aimed at alpha chains, this beta chain has a size of little meaning. This chain uses TRBV5-1 with TRBJ2-1; 11 nucleotides agree with TRBD2. The CDR3 is 18 amino acids. J gave up 5 bases and V 0 bases, and 10 bases lay outside the gene matches. Germline-derived CDR1 and CDR2 are SGHRS and YFSETQ. DNA for the CDR3: TGCGCCAGCAGCTTGGTGACTAGCGGGACCCTAGGGGACAATGAGCAGTTCTTC. It yields the protein CASSLVTSGTLGDNEQFF.

This clonotype was seen repeatedly, ten times or more. This beta chain slipped into a library made for alpha chains as a stray read, so its size is not meaningful. The chain links TRBV5-6 to TRBJ2-5; the match to TRBD2 covers 8 bases. Germline V gene lookup returns CDR1 SGHDT and CDR2 YYEEEE. The trim removed 4 bases at V and 2 bases at J, leaving 7 bases unmatched. This CDR3 has 15 residues. In DNA form, the CDR3 reads TGTGCCAGCAGCATGAGCGGGGGAGTTCAAGAGACCCAGTACTTC. Translating gives CASSMSGGVQETQYF.

In its sample, this clonotype ranks as medium-sized. Little can be read into the size of this beta chain, an off-target read in a library designed for alpha chains. This sequence joins TRBV6-2 or TRBV6-3 and TRBJ2-3; 12 bases are a match to TRBD2. V lost 4 bases, J lost 4 bases, and 9 bases stayed unmatched. CDR3 size: 17 residues. Germline V gene sequence: CDR1 MNHEY, CDR2 SVGEGT. In DNA form, the CDR3 reads TGTGCCAGCAGTTTTGACCTAGCGGGAGGGCCGGCAGATACGCAGTATTTT. Residues: CASSFDLAGGPADTQYF.

This clonotype was detected ten times or more. As an off-target read in a library built for alpha chains, this beta chain has a frequency of little significance. The rearrangement uses TRBV4-1 and TRBJ2-5; 16 nucleotides align to TRBD2. In germline, CDR1 is MGHRA, CDR2 YSYEKL. V gave up 5 bases and J gave up 4 bases; unmatched junction bases: 10. The CDR3 is 18 residues long. CDR3 nucleotide sequence: TGCGCCAGCAGCTACGGGACTAGCGGGAGGGCCCTCGGAGAGACCCAGTACTTC. Protein product: CASSYGTSGRALGETQYF.

This clonotype was counted at least ten times. This beta chain is a stray read from a library made for alpha chains; its abundance is not meaningful. The V and J genes are TRBV12-3 or TRBV12-4 and TRBJ2-7, with a tentative D call TRBD1 (8 bases). The CDR3 is 15 amino acids. Trimming pared 6 bases from V and 4 bases from J, leaving 19 bases between. The CDR3: CASRVLTGGGYEQYF. In nucleotides, the CDR3 is TGTGCCAGCAGAGTACTTACAGGGGGGGGATACGAGCAGTACTTC.

About this clonotype: This beta chain is an off-target read within a library intended for alpha chains, so its frequency means little. The V and J genes are TRBV7-2 and TRBJ2-3; D ambiguous. Trimming stripped 5 bases from V and 2 bases from J, with 11 bases between. The germline V gene encodes CDR1 SGHTA and CDR2 FQGNSA. The CDR3 length is 14 residues. In nucleotides, the CDR3 is TGTGCCAGCAGCCGACTGGGCGCCACAGATACGCAGTATTTT. Residues: CASSRLGATDTQYF. Full variable domain (rest looked up from reference TRBV7-2 and TRBJ2-3): GAGVSQSPSNKVTEKGKDVELRCDPISGHTALYWYRQSLGQGLEFLIYFQGNSAPDKSGLPSDRFSAERTGGSVSTLTIQRTQQEDSAVYLCASSRLGATDTQYFGPGTRLTVL.

This clonotype was detected many times. The library was prepared for alpha chains; this beta chain is a stray read, so its frequency means little. The rearrangement uses TRBV27 and TRBJ1-3, with 11 bases aligning to TRBD1. The CDR3 length is 16 residues. Germline V gives CDR1 MNHEY, CDR2 SMNVEV (reference sequence). Trimming at V came to 5 bases and at J to 4 bases, leaving 7 bases not matched to a gene. The CDR3, as DNA: TGTGCCAGCAGTCCGGGGACAGGGGGGACCGGAAACACCATATATTTT. Residues: CASSPGTGGTGNTIYF.

Ten or more counts support this clonotype. This beta chain represents an off-target read in a library built for alpha chains; its size is of limited meaning. This chain joins TRBV5-1 and TRBJ1-1, with 7 bases matching TRBD1. CDR1 and CDR2 from the germline V gene are SGHRS and YFSETQ. Trimming cost V 4 bases and J 2 bases; bases outside gene matches: 5. The length of the CDR3 is 14 residues. The CDR3 region has the DNA TGCGCCAGCAGCCCCCAGGGGGGAAACACTGAAGCTTTCTTT. Translating gives CASSPQGGNTEAFF.

Within the sample, this clonotype is medium-sized. This beta chain turned up in a library designed for alpha chains; as an off-target read, its abundance says little. The chain is built from TRBV28 and TRBJ2-1; a possible D gene is TRBD1 (6 bases). This CDR3 comprises 15 residues. The germline CDR1 and CDR2 sequences are MDHEN and SYDVKM. Trimming cost V 5 bases and J 0 bases, with 11 bases left between them. CDR3 region: CASSPGGASYNEQFF. CDR3 DNA sequence: TGTGCCAGCAGTCCTGGGGGCGCCTCCTACAATGAGCAGTTCTTC.

About this clonotype itself: The size of this beta chain means little, since it is a stray read in a library made for alpha chains. This chain joins TRBV19 and TRBJ1-2, with D perhaps TRBD1 (6 bases). The germline CDR1 and CDR2 sequences are LNHDA and SQIVND (reference sequence). V shed 10 bases and J shed 4 bases, with 22 bases lying between them. CDR3 length: 15 residues. In nucleotides, the CDR3 is TGTGCCAAAACGAATGATAGGACAGTGTCCTATGGCTACACCTTC. Translating it yields CAKTNDRTVSYGYTF.

This clonotype is classed as medium-sized (0.01 to 0.1%). This beta chain turned up in a library designed for alpha chains; as an off-target read, its abundance says little. This chain links TRBV10-2 with TRBJ2-5; 7 bases are shared with TRBD1. Germline V lookup: CDR1 WSHSY, CDR2 SAAADI. Trimming at V came to 6 bases and at J to 2 bases, leaving 6 bases not matched to a gene. The CDR3 length is 14 residues. The CDR3 spells CASRGPGQQETQYF. As DNA, the CDR3 is TGCGCCAGCAGAGGGCCGGGACAGCAAGAGACCCAGTACTTC.